These 19 T cell receptor beta chains were all obtained from the same sample, sequenced in a study of shared clonotypes between healthy human individuals. This table comes from immunoSEQ multiplex PCR, and its TCRdb copy is limited to in-frame clones, with some not included. The data contain about 1.1 million clones, around 78% of them singletons. The sequenced sample was memory CD4+ T cells from PBMCs. Subset given: CD45RA-negative fraction. The receptor source for this set is a man aged 18 to 30 in good health. Some clones in this sample may be carry-over from other donors' samples.

There are a few counts of this clone. DNA of the CDR3: TGTGCCAGCAGCCGTAGCGGATTCTACGAGCAGTACTTC. Its protein product is CASSRSGFYEQYF. The rearrangement uses TRBV7-2 and TRBJ2-7; tentatively, D is TRBD2 (6 bases). V was cut by 5 bases and J by 3 bases, with 11 bases left in between. The CDR3 covers 13 residues. Germline V CDR1 and CDR2: SGHTA, FQGNSA.

The table lists this clone with a few counts. The V call is TRBV28, the J call TRBJ1-1; D is unresolved. The CDR3 has 11 residues. CDR1 is MDHEN, CDR2 SYDVKM, per germline. Trimming stripped 8 bases from V and 1 base from J, with 5 bases between. The CDR3 nucleotides are TGTGCCAGCTACTCGAACACTGAAGCTTTCTTT. Protein product: CASYSNTEAFF.

The CDR3 spells CASSLAYRGANRKLFF. CDR3 bases: TGCGCCAGCAGCTTGGCTTACCGGGGAGCGAATAGAAAACTGTTTTTT. J is TRBJ1-4 and V is TRBV5-1; D is uncertain. The CDR3 spans 16 residues. Germline V CDR1 and CDR2: SGHRS, YFSETQ. The V and J ends lost 0 bases and 10 bases respectively, with 19 bases between them.

The chain couples TRBV20-1 to TRBJ2-3; D remains unclear. The CDR3 spans 11 residues. The V end was cut by 6 bases, the J end by 4 bases, with 8 bases between. Germline CDR1 DFQATT, CDR2 SNEGSKA (reference sequence). This chain's CDR3 is CSALKSDTQYF. The CDR3 region has the DNA TGCAGTGCGCTTAAATCAGATACGCAGTATTTT.

J is TRBJ2-2 and V is TRBV10-3, with 8 bases matching TRBD2. CDR1 and CDR2 from the germline V gene are ENHRY and SYGVKD. V was pared by 8 bases and J by 4 bases, with 6 bases of the junction left unmatched. The CDR3 runs to 14 residues. CDR3 coding DNA: TGTGCCATCCGAGCGGGGGTGGTCACCGGGGAGCTGTTTTTT. Translating gives CAIRAGVVTGELFF.

The V and J genes are TRBV7-2 and TRBJ2-5; 7 positions match TRBD2. The J call is uncertain, as TRBJ2-7 better fits the DNA end. The CDR3 spans 16 residues. CDR1 is SGHTA and CDR2 is FQGNSA in the germline V gene. The CDR3 DNA is TGTGCCAGCAGCTCCGACCTGACTAGCTTTACCTACGAGCAGTACTTC. Amino acids: CASSSDLTSFTYEQYF.

This chain joins TRBV4-3 and TRBJ1-1; a weak D match, TRBD1 (5 bases). V lost 1 base and J 0 bases, leaving 9 bases between the germline ends. Per the germline V gene, CDR1 is LGHNA and CDR2 is YSLEER. The CDR3 loop spans 15 amino acids. CDR3 residues: CASSQGDRLNTEAFF. The CDR3 nucleotides read TGCGCCAGCAGCCAAGGAGACAGACTGAACACTGAAGCTTTCTTT.

The chain couples TRBV5-1 to TRBJ2-7; perhaps TRBD1 as D (6 bases). Trimming removed 4 bases at V and 2 bases at J, with 16 bases between. The CDR3 contains 15 residues. Germline V CDR1 and CDR2: SGHRS, YFSETQ. CDR3 sequence (DNA): TGCGCCAGCAGCGTGCAGGGGTTACCTCCCTACGAGCAGTACTTC. Amino acid sequence: CASSVQGLPPYEQYF.

The V and J genes are TRBV28 and TRBJ2-7; TRBD1 matches 12 bases. The germline CDR1 and CDR2 sequences are MDHEN and SYDVKM. The CDR3 loop spans 14 amino acids. The V gene end was trimmed by 5 bases and the J gene end by 6 bases; junction bases not matched to a gene: 5. The CDR3 spells CASSAGQGASEQYF. The CDR3 region has the DNA TGTGCCAGCAGTGCGGGACAGGGGGCATCCGAGCAGTACTTC.

The chain employs TRBV4-2 and TRBJ1-2, with 8 nucleotides matching TRBD1. The V segment lost 4 bases and the J segment 9 bases; nucleotides outside the gene matches: 10. CDR3 length: 14 residues. Germline V gene sequence: CDR1 LGHNA, CDR2 YNFKEQ. The CDR3 bases are TGTGCCAGCAGCCCTGCCGGACAGGGCCGGAGCTACACCTTC. Its protein product is CASSPAGQGRSYTF.

This clone has only a few counts. The chain links TRBV11-3 to TRBJ2-1; 8 bases align to TRBD1. The CDR3 runs to 15 residues. Per germline, CDR1 SGHNT and CDR2 YENEEA. V shed 5 bases and J 6 bases; nucleotides not matched to a gene: 9. The DNA of the CDR3 is TGTGCCAGCAGCCCTGGACAGGGTTACGGCAATGAGCAGTTCTTC. This encodes CASSPGQGYGNEQFF.

This clone has only a few counts. The V and J genes are TRBV7-2 and TRBJ2-2; TRBD2 matches at 8 bases. Germline values: CDR1 SGHTA, CDR2 FQGNSA. The CDR3 is 16 amino acids. V gave up 6 bases and J gave up 4 bases; unmatched junction bases: 10. The DNA for the CDR3 is TGTGCCAGCAGAGTGGCGGGAGGCCCCAGCACCGGGGAGCTGTTTTTT. This sequence encodes CASRVAGGPSTGELFF. The full variable domain, in which reference TRBV7-2 and TRBJ2-2 provide the parts outside the CDR3, is GAGVSQSPSNKVTEKGKDVELRCDPISGHTALYWYRQSLGQGLEFLIYFQGNSAPDKSGLPSDRFSAERTGGSVSTLTIQRTQQEDSAVYLCASRVAGGPSTGELFFGEGSRLTVL.

This chain links TRBV5-1 with TRBJ2-3, with 11 bases identical to TRBD1. The CDR3 spans 15 residues. The trim removed 6 bases at V and 5 bases at J, leaving 8 bases unmatched. Germline V gives CDR1 SGHRS, CDR2 YFSETQ. The CDR3 region is CASTGTGGTGDTQYF. The CDR3 DNA reads as TGCGCCAGCACCGGGACAGGGGGAACGGGAGATACGCAGTATTTT.

The V call is TRBV28, the J call TRBJ2-1; 8 bases fit TRBD2. Germline V gives CDR1 MDHEN, CDR2 SYDVKM. V shed 11 bases, J shed 9 bases, and the junction held 9 bases outside the gene matches. The CDR3 spans 12 residues. The CDR3, as DNA: TGTGCCTGCGGGGGGCTCCTGGGTGAGCAGTTCTTC. It specifies CACGGLLGEQFF.

The V gene is TRBV4-3, the J gene TRBJ1-1; no clear D gene. This CDR3 comprises 15 residues. Germline V gene sequence: CDR1 LGHNA, CDR2 YSLEER. The V and J ends lost 0 bases and 4 bases respectively, with 12 bases between them. The CDR3 loop reads CASSQDEEVGTEAFF. The CDR3 DNA is TGCGCCAGCAGCCAAGATGAGGAGGTGGGCACTGAAGCTTTCTTT.

This rearrangement joins TRBV19 to TRBJ2-7; TRBD2 might be the D (6 bases). The CDR3 length is 17 residues. V lost 3 bases, J lost 3 bases, and 21 bases lay in between. Germline CDR1 and CDR2: LNHDA and SQIVND (reference sequence). CDR3 region: CASSIYFDGTGSYEQYF. CDR3 nucleotides: TGTGCCAGTAGTATTTATTTCGATGGGACTGGGAGCTACGAGCAGTACTTC. Complete variable domain (other parts from reference TRBV19 and TRBJ2-7): DGGITQSPKYLFRKEGQNVTLSCEQNLNHDAMYWYRQDPGQGLRLIYYSQIVNDFQKGDIAEGYSVSREKKESFPLTVTSAQKNPTAFYLCASSIYFDGTGSYEQYFGPGTRLTVT.

J is TRBJ1-5 and V is TRBV5-8; no definite D call. The germline V gene encodes CDR1 SGHTS and CDR2 YDEGEE. Trimming took 3 bases from V and 6 from J, leaving 7 bases between them. The CDR3 has 12 residues. CDR3 nucleotide sequence: TGTGCCAGCAGCTACCGGGTTCAGCCCCAGCATTTT. Protein: CASSYRVQPQHF.

V usage is TRBV29-1 and J usage is TRBJ2-3; 7 nucleotides agree with TRBD2. This CDR3 has 15 residues. The V gene's germline CDR1 is SQVTM and CDR2 ANQGSEA. V lost 4 bases and J lost 4; bases outside the gene matches: 11. CDR3 DNA: TGCAGCGTTGTAGGACTGCGGGAGAGATCAGATACGCAGTATTTT. It specifies CSVVGLRERSDTQYF.

The chain carries TRBV9 and TRBJ1-1; possibly TRBD1 for D (6 bases). CDR1 SGDLS and CDR2 YYNGEE come from the germline V gene. V was clipped by 5 bases and J by 5 bases, with 13 bases between them. The CDR3 runs to 13 residues. CDR3 sequence: CASRSQGGTEAFF. DNA for the CDR3: TGTGCCAGCAGGTCACAGGGCGGTACTGAAGCTTTCTTT.